Detailed here is one T cell receptor beta chain. Germline CDR1 reads MDHEN; CDR2 reads SYDVKM. The CDR3 length is 16 residues. The germline V and J ends were trimmed by 5 bases and 1 base, with 16 bases remaining between them. Original methodology: Estimates of nucleated cell counts were drawn from the amplification of reference gene primers. Assay used: immunoSEQ multiplex PCR; TCRdb lists only in-frame clones, some missing. V, J and clone size are taken as reported in that table, and D and trimming were inferred from the DNA itself. The sample holds around 100,000 clones; around 87% are singletons and the top ten take about 16%. This specimen comes from a study of blood T cell repertoires in COVID-19. Study as a whole: Samples taken during acute and convalescent COVID-19 were collected in the United States, Italy and Spain. Sources were T cells, B-cell-depleted T cells, or PBMCs; the material itself was cDNA or gDNA.

The V call is TRBV28, the J call TRBJ2-3; TRBD2 is a possible D gene (5 bases). This clonotype originated in a man over 45 with acute or convalescent COVID-19. Specimen: peripheral blood. The CDR3 region is CASSLGGRAGTDTQYF. The CDR3 DNA sequence: TGTGCCAGCAGTCTCGGTGGTAGAGCGGGCACAGATACGCAGTATTTT.